These 2 T cell receptor beta chains share one sample of origin, sequenced in a study of shared clonotypes between healthy human individuals. Clones were sequenced by immunoSEQ multiplex PCR, and TCRdb holds only the in-frame ones, with some missing. This sample carries millions of clones, 90% to 95% of them seen once, and the ten largest clones take 0.11% to 0.15%. Sequences were obtained from naive CD4+ T cells sorted from blood. Subset meaning: CD45RA+ positively selected. Receptor source: a man aged 18 to 35 in good health.

The rearrangement joins TRBV10-3 to TRBJ1-5, with D possibly TRBD1 on 5 matching bases. Germline V CDR1 and CDR2: ENHRY, SYGVKD. The length of the CDR3 is 15 residues. V dropped 0 bases and J dropped 8 bases, with 14 bases sitting between them. CDR3 coding DNA: TGTGCCATCAGTGAGTCGGGGGAGACTCTCGAGCCCCAGCATTTT. Amino acids: CAISESGETLEPQHF.

The J gene is TRBJ2-1, the V gene TRBV5-4; a possible D gene is TRBD2 (5 bases). V lost 4 bases, J lost 3 bases, and 11 bases lay in between. The CDR3 contains 14 residues. CDR1 is SGHNT and CDR2 is YYREEE in the germline V gene (reference sequence). The CDR3 loop is CASSPGGLYNEQFF. In DNA form, the CDR3 reads TGTGCCAGCAGCCCCGGCGGGCTCTACAATGAGCAGTTCTTC.